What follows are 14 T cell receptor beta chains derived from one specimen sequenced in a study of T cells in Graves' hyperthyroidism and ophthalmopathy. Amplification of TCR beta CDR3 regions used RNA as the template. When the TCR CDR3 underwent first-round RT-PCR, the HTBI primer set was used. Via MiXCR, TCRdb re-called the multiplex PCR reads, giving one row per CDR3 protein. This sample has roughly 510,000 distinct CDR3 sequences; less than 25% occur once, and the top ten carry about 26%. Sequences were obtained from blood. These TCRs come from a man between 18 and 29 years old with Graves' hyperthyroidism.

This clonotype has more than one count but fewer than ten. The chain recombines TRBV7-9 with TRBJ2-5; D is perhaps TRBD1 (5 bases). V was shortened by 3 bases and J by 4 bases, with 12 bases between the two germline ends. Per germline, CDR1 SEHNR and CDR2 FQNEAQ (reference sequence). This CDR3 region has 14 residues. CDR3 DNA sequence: TGTGCCAGCAGCTTCTTCAGGGAAACAGAGACCCAGTACTTC. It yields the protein CASSFFRETETQYF. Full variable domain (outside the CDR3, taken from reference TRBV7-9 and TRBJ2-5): DTGVSQNPRHKITKRGQNVTFRCDPISEHNRLYWYRQTLGQGPEFLTYFQNEAQLEKSRLLSDRFSAERPKGSFSTLEIQRTEQGDSAMYLCASSFFRETETQYFGPGTRLLVL.

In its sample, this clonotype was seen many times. This CDR3 reads CSAIDRVHQPQHF. The CDR3 DNA sequence: TGCAGTGCTATTGACAGGGTACATCAGCCCCAGCATTTT. This chain uses TRBV20-1 with TRBJ1-5; 7 bases are shared with TRBD1. CDR3 length: 13 amino acids. The junction had 5 bases not matched to a gene; V was cut back by 4 bases and J by 5 bases. Germline V CDR1 and CDR2: DFQATT, SNEGSKA (reference sequence).

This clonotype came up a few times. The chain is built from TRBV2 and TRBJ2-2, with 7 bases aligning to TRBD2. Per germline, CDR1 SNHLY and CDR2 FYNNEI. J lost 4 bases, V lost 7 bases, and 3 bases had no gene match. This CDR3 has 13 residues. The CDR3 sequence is CASKGGTTGELFF. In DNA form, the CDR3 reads TGTGCCAGCAAGGGAGGGACCACCGGGGAGCTGTTTTTT. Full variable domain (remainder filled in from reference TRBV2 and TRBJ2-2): EPEVTQTPSHQVTQMGQEVILRCVPISNHLYFYWYRQILGQKVEFLVSFYNNEISEKSEIFDDQFSVERPDGSNFTLKIRSTKLEDSAMYFCASKGGTTGELFFGEGSRLTVL.

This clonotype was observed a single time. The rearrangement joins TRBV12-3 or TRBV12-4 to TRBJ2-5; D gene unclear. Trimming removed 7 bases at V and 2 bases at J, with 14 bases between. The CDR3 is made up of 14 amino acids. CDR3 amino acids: CASKSANGQETQYF. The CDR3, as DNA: TGTGCCAGCAAGTCTGCCAACGGGCAAGAGACCCAGTACTTC.

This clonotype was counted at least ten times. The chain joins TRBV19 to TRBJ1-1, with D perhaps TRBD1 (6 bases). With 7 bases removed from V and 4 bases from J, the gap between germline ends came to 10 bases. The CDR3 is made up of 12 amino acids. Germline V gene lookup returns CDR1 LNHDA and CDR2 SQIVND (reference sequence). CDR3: CASKGGGTEAFF. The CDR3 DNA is TGTGCCAGTAAAGGGGGGGGCACTGAAGCTTTCTTT.

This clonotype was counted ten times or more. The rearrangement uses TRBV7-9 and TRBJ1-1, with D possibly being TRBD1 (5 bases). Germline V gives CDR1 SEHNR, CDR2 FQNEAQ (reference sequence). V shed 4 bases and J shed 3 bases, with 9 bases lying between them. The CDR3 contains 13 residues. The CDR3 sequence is CASSSAGYTEAFF. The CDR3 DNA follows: TGTGCCAGCAGCTCAGCAGGGTACACTGAAGCTTTCTTT.

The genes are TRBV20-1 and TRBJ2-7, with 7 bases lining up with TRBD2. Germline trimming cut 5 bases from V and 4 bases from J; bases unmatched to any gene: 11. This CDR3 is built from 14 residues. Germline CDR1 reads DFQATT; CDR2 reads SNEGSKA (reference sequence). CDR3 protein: CSAGGQGEGYEQYF. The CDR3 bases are TGCAGTGCTGGGGGTCAAGGGGAGGGGTACGAGCAGTACTTC.

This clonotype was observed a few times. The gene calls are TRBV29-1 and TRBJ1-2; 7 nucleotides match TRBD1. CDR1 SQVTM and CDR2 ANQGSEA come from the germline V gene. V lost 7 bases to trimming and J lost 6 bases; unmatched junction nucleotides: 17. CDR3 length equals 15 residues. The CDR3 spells CSAKWIQGPWDGYTF. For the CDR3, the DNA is TGCAGCGCCAAGTGGATACAGGGGCCATGGGATGGCTACACCTTC.

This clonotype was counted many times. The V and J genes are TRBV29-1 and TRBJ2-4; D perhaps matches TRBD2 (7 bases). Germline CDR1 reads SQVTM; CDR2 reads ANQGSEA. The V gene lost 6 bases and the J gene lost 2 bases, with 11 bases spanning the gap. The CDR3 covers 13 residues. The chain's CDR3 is CSVWGGPKNIQYF. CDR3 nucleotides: TGCAGCGTCTGGGGGGGCCCCAAAAACATTCAGTACTTC.

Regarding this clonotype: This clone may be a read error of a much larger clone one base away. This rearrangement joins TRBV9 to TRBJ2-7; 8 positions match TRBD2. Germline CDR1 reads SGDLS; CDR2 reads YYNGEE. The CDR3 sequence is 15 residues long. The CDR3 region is CASSYSGGGPYGQYF. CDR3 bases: TGTGCCAGCAGCTACTCGGGGGGGGGCCCCTACGGGCAGTACTTC.

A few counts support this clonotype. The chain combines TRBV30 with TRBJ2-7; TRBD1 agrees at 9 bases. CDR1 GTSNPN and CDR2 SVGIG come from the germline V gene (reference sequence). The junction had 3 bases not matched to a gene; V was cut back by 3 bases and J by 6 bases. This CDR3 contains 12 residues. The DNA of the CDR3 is TGTGCCTGGAGCGGGACAGGGCGCGAGCAGTACTTC. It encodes CAWSGTGREQYF.

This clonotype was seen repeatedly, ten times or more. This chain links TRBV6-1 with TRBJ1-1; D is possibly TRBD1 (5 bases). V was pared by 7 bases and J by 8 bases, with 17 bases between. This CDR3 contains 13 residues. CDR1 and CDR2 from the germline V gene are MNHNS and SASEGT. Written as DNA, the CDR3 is TGTGCCAGCACCGGAACACCAGGGAAAGAAGCTTTCTTT. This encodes CASTGTPGKEAFF.

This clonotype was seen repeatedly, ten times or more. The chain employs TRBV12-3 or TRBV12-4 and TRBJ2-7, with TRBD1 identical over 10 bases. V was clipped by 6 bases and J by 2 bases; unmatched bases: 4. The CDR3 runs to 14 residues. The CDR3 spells CASSGTGDAYEQYF. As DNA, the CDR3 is TGTGCCAGCAGCGGGACAGGGGACGCCTACGAGCAGTACTTC.

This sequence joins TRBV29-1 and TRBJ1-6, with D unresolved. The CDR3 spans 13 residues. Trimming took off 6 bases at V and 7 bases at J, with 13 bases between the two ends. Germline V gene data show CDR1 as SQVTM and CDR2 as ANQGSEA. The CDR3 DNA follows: TGCAGCGTCGCGACTCTCTTGAATTCACCCCTCCACTTT. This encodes CSVATLLNSPLHF. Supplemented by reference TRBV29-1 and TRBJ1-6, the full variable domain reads SAVISQKPSRDICQRGTSLTIQCQVDSQVTMMFWYRQQPGQSLTLIATANQGSEATYESGFVIDKFPISRPNLTFSTLTVSNMSPEDSSIYLCSVATLLNSPLHFGNGTRLTVT.